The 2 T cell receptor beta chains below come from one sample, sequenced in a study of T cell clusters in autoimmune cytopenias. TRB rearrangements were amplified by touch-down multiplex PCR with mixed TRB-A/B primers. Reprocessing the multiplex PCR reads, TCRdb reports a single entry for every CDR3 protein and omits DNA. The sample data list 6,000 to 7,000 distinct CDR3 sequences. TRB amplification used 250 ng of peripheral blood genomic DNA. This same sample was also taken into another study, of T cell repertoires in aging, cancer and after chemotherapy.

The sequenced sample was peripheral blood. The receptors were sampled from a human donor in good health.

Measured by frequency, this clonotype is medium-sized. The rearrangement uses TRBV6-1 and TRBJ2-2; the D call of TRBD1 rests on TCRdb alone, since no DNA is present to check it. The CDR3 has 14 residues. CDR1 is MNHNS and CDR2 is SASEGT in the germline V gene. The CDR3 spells CASSVGQGAGELFF.

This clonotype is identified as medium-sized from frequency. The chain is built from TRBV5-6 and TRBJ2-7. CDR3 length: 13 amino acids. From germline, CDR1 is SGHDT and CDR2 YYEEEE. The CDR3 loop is CASSDVDGHEQYF.